A selection of T cell receptor beta chains follows, all from one sample in a study of cytomegalovirus exposure and HLA in healthy donors. Here immunoSEQ multiplex PCR was the method, and the copy in TCRdb shows in-frame clones only, minus some. Its listing shows 56,000 or so clones. Material: PBMCs. The receptors derive from a female donor in good health and CMV-seronegative. Both conserved end residues are part of each CDR3. The order of the fields is J gene, D gene, V gene, CDR3 DNA, CDR3 protein. The D gene is left open where the match is weak.

>TRBJ2-1|NA|TRBV6-1
TGTGCCAGCAGTGAAGATGCCCGATCTACGGAGTTCTTC
CASSEDARSTEFF
>TRBJ1-2|NA|TRBV19
TGTGCCAGTAGGGAAGGGAGGGGTATAGGGGGCTACACCTTC
CASREGRGIGGYTF
>TRBJ2-7|NA|TRBV7-9
TGTGCCAGCAGCTTAGTACCGCCGCACCTAACCTACGAGCAGTACTTC
CASSLVPPHLTYEQYF
>TRBJ2-3|TRBD2|TRBV6-4
TGTGCCAGCAGTGACTCTAGCGGGGGCGCAGATACGCAGTATTTT
CASSDSSGGADTQYF
>TRBJ1-2|NA|TRBV4-2
TGTGCCAGCAGCCAAGAGCCTACAGGGTTTGATGGCTACACCTTC
CASSQEPTGFDGYTF
>TRBJ1-5|TRBD1|TRBV30
TGTGCCTGGGATTCGGGACAGAGCAATCAGCCCCAGCATTTT
CAWDSGQSNQPQHF
>TRBJ1-5|TRBD1|TRBV13
TGTGCCAGCAGCTTACGACAGGGGATTGTAAGCAATCAGCCCCAGCATTTT
CASSLRQGIVSNQPQHF
>TRBJ1-2|NA|TRBV30
TGTGCCTGGCTAACCGCTCCCGGACGGACTTACTATGGCTACACCTTC
CAWLTAPGRTYYGYTF
>TRBJ1-6|NA|TRBV18
TGTGCCAGCCGACAGGAAACGAATTCACCCCTCCACTTT
CASRQETNSPLHF
>TRBJ1-5|NA|TRBV5-6
TGTGCCAGCAGCTTTCGGGGGGCGTTTGGCAATCAGCCCCAGCATTTT
CASSFRGAFGNQPQHF
>TRBJ2-7|NA|TRBV5-1
TGCGCCAGCAGCTTCTTATTTGATCGGGGCTACGAGCAGTACTTC
CASSFLFDRGYEQYF
>TRBJ1-2|TRBD1|TRBV2
TGTGCCAGCAGTGGGGACAGTCTCTATGGCTACACCTTC
CASSGDSLYGYTF
>TRBJ2-7|NA|TRBV6-5
TGTGCCAGCAGTCGACTATCGAGATCGTTCTACGAGCAGTACTTC
CASSRLSRSFYEQYF
>TRBJ2-7|TRBD2|TRBV28
TGTGCCAGCAGGACAGCGGGGGCCGATCCGAGCTCCTACGAGCAGTACTTC
CASRTAGADPSSYEQYF
>TRBJ2-5|NA|TRBV6-5
TGTGCCAGCACCCCTAGGCCCAGGGAAGAGACCCAGTACTTC
CASTPRPREETQYF